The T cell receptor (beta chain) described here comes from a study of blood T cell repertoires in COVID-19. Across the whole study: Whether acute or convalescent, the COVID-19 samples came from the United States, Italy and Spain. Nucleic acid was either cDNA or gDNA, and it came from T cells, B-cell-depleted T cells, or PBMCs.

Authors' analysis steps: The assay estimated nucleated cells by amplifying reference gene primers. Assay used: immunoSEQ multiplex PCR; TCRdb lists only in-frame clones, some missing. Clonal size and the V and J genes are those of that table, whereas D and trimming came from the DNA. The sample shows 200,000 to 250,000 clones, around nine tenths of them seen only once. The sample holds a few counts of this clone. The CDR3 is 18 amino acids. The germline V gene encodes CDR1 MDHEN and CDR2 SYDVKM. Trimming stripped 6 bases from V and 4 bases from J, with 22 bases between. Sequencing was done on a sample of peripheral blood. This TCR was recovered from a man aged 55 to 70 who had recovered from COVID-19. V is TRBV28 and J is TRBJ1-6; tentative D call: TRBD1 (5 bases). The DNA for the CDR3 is TGTGCCAGCAGCAATCCTGATTACGGGACTTCGTATAATTCACCCCTCCACTTT. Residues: CASSNPDYGTSYNSPLHF. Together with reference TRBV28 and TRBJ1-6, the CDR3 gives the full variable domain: DVKVTQSSRYLVKRTGEKVFLECVQDMDHENMFWYRQDPGLGLRLIYFSYDVKMKEKGDIPEGYSVSREKKERFSLILESASTNQTSMYLCASSNPDYGTSYNSPLHFGNGTRLTVT.